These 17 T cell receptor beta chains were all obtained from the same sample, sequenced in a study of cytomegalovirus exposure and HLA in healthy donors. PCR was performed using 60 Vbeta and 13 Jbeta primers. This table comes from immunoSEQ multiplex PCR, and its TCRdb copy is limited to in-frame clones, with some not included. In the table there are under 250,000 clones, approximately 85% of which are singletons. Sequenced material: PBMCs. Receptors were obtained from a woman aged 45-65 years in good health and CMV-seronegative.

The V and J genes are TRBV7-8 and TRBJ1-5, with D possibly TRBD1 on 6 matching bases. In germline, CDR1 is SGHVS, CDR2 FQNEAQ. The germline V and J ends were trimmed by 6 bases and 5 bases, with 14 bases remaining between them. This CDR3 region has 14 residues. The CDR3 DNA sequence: TGTGCCAGCAGTCTAACAGGGTTCGATCAGCCCCAGCATTTT. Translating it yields CASSLTGFDQPQHF.

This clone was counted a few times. CDR3 region: CASSLLPGQGEDTQYF. Here the CDR3 DNA reads TGTGCCAGCAGTTTATTGCCGGGACAGGGGGAAGATACGCAGTATTTT. The rearrangement joins TRBV27 to TRBJ2-3, with TRBD1 matching 11 bases. The CDR3 length is 16 residues. From germline, CDR1 is MNHEY and CDR2 SMNVEV (reference sequence). Unmatched junction bases numbered 5, after V lost 1 base and J lost 5 bases.

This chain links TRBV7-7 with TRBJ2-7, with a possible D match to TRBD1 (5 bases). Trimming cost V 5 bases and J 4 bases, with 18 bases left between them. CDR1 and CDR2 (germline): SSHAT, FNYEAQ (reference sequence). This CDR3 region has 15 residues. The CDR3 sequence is CASSPTLTDEYEQYF. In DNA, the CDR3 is TGTGCCAGCAGCCCCACCCTGACAGATGAATACGAGCAGTACTTC.

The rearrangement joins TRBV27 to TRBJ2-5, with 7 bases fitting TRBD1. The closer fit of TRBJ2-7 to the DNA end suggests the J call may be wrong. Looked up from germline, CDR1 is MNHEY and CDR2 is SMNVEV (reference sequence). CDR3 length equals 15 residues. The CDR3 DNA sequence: TGTGCCAGCAGCCCCCGACAGGGCGGAGCCTACGAGCAGTACTTC. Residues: CASSPRQGGAYEQYF.

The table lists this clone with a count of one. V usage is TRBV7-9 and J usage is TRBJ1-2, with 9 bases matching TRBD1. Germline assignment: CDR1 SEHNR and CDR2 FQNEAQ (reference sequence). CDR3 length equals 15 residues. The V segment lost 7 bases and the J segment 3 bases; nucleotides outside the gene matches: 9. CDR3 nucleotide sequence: TGTGCCAGCACCGAAGCCTGGACAGGGGACTATGGCTACACCTTC. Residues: CASTEAWTGDYGYTF.

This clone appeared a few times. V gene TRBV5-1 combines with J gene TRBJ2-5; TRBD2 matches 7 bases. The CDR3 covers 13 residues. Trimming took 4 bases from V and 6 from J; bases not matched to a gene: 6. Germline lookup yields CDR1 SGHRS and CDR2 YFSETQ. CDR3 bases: TGCGCCAGCAGCCAGGGAGGGGAGCAGACCCAGTACTTC. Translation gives CASSQGGEQTQYF. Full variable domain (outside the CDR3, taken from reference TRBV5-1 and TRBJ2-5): KAGVTQTPRYLIKTRGQQVTLSCSPISGHRSVSWYQQTPGQGLQFLFEYFSETQRNKGNFPGRFSGRQFSNSRSEMNVSTLELGDSALYLCASSQGGEQTQYFGPGTRLLVL.

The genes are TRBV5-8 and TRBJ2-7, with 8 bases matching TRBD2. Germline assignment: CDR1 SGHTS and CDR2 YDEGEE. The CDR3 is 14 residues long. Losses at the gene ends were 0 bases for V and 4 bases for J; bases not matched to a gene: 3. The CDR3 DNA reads TGTGCCAGCAGCTTGGGGACTAGCTGGTACGAGCAGTACTTC. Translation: CASSLGTSWYEQYF.

The CDR3 region is CASTERGFYGYTF. CDR3 DNA sequence: TGTGCCAGCACCGAACGCGGGTTCTATGGCTACACCTTC. This chain uses TRBV2 with TRBJ1-2; D is undetermined. The V end lost 7 bases, the J end lost 4 bases, and 13 bases lay between the germline ends. Germline CDR1 SNHLY, CDR2 FYNNEI. The CDR3 runs to 13 residues.

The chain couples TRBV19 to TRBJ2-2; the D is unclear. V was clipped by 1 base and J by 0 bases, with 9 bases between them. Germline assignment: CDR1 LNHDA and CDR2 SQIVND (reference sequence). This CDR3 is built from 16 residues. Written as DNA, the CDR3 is TGTGCCAGTAGTATAGGCCGAGGTTCGAACACCGGGGAGCTGTTTTTT. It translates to CASSIGRGSNTGELFF. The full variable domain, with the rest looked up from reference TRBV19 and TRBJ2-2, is DGGITQSPKYLFRKEGQNVTLSCEQNLNHDAMYWYRQDPGQGLRLIYYSQIVNDFQKGDIAEGYSVSREKKESFPLTVTSAQKNPTAFYLCASSIGRGSNTGELFFGEGSRLTVL.

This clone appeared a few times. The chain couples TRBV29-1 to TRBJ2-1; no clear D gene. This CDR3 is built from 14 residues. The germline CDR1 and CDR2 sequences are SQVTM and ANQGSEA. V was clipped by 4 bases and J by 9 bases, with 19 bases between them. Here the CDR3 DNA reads TGCAGCGTTGGACCAACGGGTTATGATATTGAGCAGTTCTTC. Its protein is CSVGPTGYDIEQFF.

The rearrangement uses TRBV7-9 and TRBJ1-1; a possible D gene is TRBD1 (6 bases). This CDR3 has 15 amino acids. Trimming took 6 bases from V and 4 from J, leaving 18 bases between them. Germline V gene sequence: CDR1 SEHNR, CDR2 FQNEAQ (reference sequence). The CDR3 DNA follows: TGTGCCAGCAGGCCACGGGACAAAGGAGGCACTGAAGCTTTCTTT. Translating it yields CASRPRDKGGTEAFF.

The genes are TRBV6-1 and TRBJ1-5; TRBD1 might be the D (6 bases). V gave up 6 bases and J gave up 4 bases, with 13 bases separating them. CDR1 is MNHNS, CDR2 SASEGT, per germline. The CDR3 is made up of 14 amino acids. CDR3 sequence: CASRKGVMNQPQHF. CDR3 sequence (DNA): TGTGCCAGCAGGAAGGGGGTCATGAATCAGCCCCAGCATTTT.

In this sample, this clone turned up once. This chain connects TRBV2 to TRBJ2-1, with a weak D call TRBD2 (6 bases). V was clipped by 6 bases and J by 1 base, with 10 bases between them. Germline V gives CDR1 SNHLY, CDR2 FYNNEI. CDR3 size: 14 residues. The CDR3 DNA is TGTGCCAGCAGCCGCCGGGAGTCCTACAATGAGCAGTTCTTC. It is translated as CASSRRESYNEQFF.

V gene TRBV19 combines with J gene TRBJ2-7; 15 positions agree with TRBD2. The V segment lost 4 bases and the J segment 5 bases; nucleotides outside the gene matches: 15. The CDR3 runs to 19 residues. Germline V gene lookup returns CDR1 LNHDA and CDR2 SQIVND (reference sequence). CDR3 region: CASSKDSPGLAGGTNEQYF. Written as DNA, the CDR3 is TGTGCCAGTAGTAAGGACAGTCCCGGACTAGCGGGAGGGACCAACGAGCAGTACTTC. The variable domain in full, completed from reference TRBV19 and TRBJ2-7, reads DGGITQSPKYLFRKEGQNVTLSCEQNLNHDAMYWYRQDPGQGLRLIYYSQIVNDFQKGDIAEGYSVSREKKESFPLTVTSAQKNPTAFYLCASSKDSPGLAGGTNEQYFGPGTRLTVT.

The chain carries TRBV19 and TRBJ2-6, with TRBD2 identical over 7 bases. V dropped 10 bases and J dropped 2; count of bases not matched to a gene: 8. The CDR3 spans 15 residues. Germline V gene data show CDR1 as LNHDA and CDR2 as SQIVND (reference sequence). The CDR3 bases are TGTGCCACCGGGAGGAGGGGCACTGGGGCCAACGTCCTGACTTTC. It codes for CATGRRGTGANVLTF. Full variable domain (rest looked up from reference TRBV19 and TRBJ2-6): DGGITQSPKYLFRKEGQNVTLSCEQNLNHDAMYWYRQDPGQGLRLIYYSQIVNDFQKGDIAEGYSVSREKKESFPLTVTSAQKNPTAFYLCATGRRGTGANVLTFGAGSRLTVL.

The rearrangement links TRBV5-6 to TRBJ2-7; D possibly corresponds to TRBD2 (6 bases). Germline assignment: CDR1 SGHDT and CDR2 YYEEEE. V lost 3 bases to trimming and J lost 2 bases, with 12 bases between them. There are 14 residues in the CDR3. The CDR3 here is CASSSGSGAYEQYF. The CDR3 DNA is TGTGCCAGCAGCTCTGGGTCGGGGGCCTACGAGCAGTACTTC.

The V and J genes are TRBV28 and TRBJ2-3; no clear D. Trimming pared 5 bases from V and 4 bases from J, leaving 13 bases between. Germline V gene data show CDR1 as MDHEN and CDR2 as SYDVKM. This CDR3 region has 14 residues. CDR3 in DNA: TGTGCCAGCAGTGTCCTAGGAAGGCCAGATACGCAGTATTTT. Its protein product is CASSVLGRPDTQYF.